The 27 T cell receptor beta chains listed next were all sequenced from one sample in a study of shared clonotypes between healthy human individuals. Data came from immunoSEQ multiplex PCR; TCRdb stores just in-frame clones and leaves some out. The repertoire consists of about a million clones, with 76% occurring once and the leading ten covering approximately 1.5%. Sequenced input: memory CD4+ T cells sorted from blood. Subset denoted: CD45RA-negative fraction. Receptors originate from a young man in good health.

The gene calls are TRBV6-1 and TRBJ2-7; D is ambiguous. Trimming shortened V by 5 bases and J by 3 bases, and 8 bases separated the two germline ends. The germline V gene has CDR1 MNHNS and CDR2 SASEGT. The CDR3 totals 12 residues. CDR3 amino acids: CASSKGRYEQYF. The CDR3 bases are TGTGCCAGCAGTAAAGGCCGCTACGAGCAGTACTTC.

Comment on this clone: This CDR3 is also generated by other DNA sequences in the sample. The rearrangement uses TRBV18 and TRBJ1-1, with 8 bases matching TRBD1. CDR1 and CDR2 from the germline V gene are KGHSH and LQKENI. This CDR3 spans 13 amino acids. Trimming at V came to 3 bases and at J to 4 bases, leaving 1 base not matched to a gene. As DNA, the CDR3 is TGTGCCAGCTCACCCCAGGGGGCCACTGAAGCTTTCTTT. It is translated as CASSPQGATEAFF.

This clone was found a few times. This sequence joins TRBV6-6 and TRBJ2-3; D gene ambiguous. Trimming removed 6 bases at V and 2 bases at J, with 3 bases between. The germline V gene has CDR1 MNHNY and CDR2 SVGAGI (reference sequence). The CDR3 runs to 11 residues. CDR3 sequence (DNA): TGTGCCAGCAGGTACACAGATACGCAGTATTTT. Amino acid sequence: CASRYTDTQYF.

About this clone itself: Other DNA sequences within the sample encode an identical CDR3. This chain connects TRBV6-5 to TRBJ1-2; D is unresolved. Trimming took off 0 bases at V and 8 bases at J, with 7 bases between the two ends. The V gene's germline CDR1 is MNHEY and CDR2 SVGAGI. CDR3 length: 12 residues. DNA of the CDR3: TGTGCCAGCAGTTACTCAGGGTACGGCTACACCTTC. Its translation: CASSYSGYGYTF.

The V gene is TRBV2, the J gene TRBJ1-3; no clear D. CDR1 and CDR2 (germline): SNHLY, FYNNEI. V was pared by 10 bases and J by 4 bases, with 14 bases between. CDR3 length equals 13 residues. The CDR3 DNA reads as TGTGCCACTAACCCGGGGTCGGGAAACACCATATATTTT. It encodes CATNPGSGNTIYF. Filled out from reference TRBV2 and TRBJ1-3, the complete variable domain reads EPEVTQTPSHQVTQMGQEVILRCVPISNHLYFYWYRQILGQKVEFLVSFYNNEISEKSEIFDDQFSVERPDGSNFTLKIRSTKLEDSAMYFCATNPGSGNTIYFGEGSWLTVV.

The gene calls are TRBV18 and TRBJ1-2; D uncertain. The germline V gene encodes CDR1 KGHSH and CDR2 LQKENI. V was pared by 6 bases and J by 6 bases, with 11 bases between. The CDR3 consists of 12 residues. The CDR3, as DNA: TGTGCCAGCTCCCGGGTCCGGGATGGCTACACCTTC. This codes for CASSRVRDGYTF. The variable domain in full, with the rest retrieved from reference TRBV18 and TRBJ1-2, is NAGVMQNPRHLVRRRGQEARLRCSPMKGHSHVYWYRQLPEEGLKFMVYLQKENIIDESGMPKERFSAEFPKEGPSILRIQQVVRGDSAAYFCASSRVRDGYTFGSGTRLTVV.

The gene calls are TRBV19 and TRBJ2-1; TRBD1 might be the D (6 bases). Trimming took 6 bases from V and 4 from J, leaving 13 bases between them. The germline V gene has CDR1 LNHDA and CDR2 SQIVND (reference sequence). This CDR3 comprises 14 residues. CDR3 in DNA: TGTGCCAGTAGGGGGGACACGCTATACAATGAGCAGTTCTTC. Translated, it gives CASRGDTLYNEQFF.

In its sample, this clone was seen once. At one end, the junction sequence differs from germline, possibly due to a read error. The CDR3 bases are TGTGCCAGCAGAACTCTAGGGAGCAGTCAGCCCCAGCATTTT. Translating gives CASRTLGSSQPQHF. The chain uses TRBV27 and TRBJ1-5; D not certain. CDR1 and CDR2 (germline): MNHEY, SMNVEV (reference sequence). The CDR3 has 14 amino acids.

The V call is TRBV7-9, the J call TRBJ1-4; D remains unclear. CDR1 and CDR2 from the germline V gene are SEHNR and FQNEAQ (reference sequence). V lost 5 bases and J lost 8, with 6 bases in between. CDR3 size: 11 residues. The CDR3 bases are TGTGCCAGCAGCACCCGAGAAAAACTGTTTTTT. Protein: CASSTREKLFF. Looking up the rest from reference TRBV7-9 and TRBJ1-4 gives the full variable domain: DTGVSQNPRHKITKRGQNVTFRCDPISEHNRLYWYRQTLGQGPEFLTYFQNEAQLEKSRLLSDRFSAERPKGSFSTLEIQRTEQGDSAMYLCASSTREKLFFGSGTQLSVL.

On this clone: Additional DNA sequences in this sample encode the identical CDR3. The V gene is TRBV9, the J gene TRBJ2-2, with a possible D match to TRBD2 (5 bases). Germline V lookup: CDR1 SGDLS, CDR2 YYNGEE. The length of the CDR3 is 15 residues. Trimming removed 0 bases from V and 6 bases from J, with 12 bases in between. This CDR3 reads CASSVADSTPGELFF. Written as DNA, the CDR3 is TGTGCCAGCAGCGTAGCGGACTCAACCCCCGGGGAGCTGTTTTTT.

The chain uses TRBV10-2 and TRBJ2-1, with 12 bases fitting TRBD2. The CDR3 contains 16 residues. Germline loops: CDR1 WSHSY, CDR2 SAAADI. V dropped 2 bases and J dropped 6; count of bases not matched to a gene: 5. The CDR3 loop reads CASSEASGGAGNEQFF. The CDR3 coding sequence is TGCGCCAGCAGTGAGGCTAGCGGGGGGGCCGGCAATGAGCAGTTCTTC.

In this sample, this clone turned up a few times. The chain links TRBV10-1 to TRBJ1-5, with D unresolved. Germline assignment: CDR1 WNHNN and CDR2 SYGVQD (reference sequence). V lost 4 bases and J lost 5, with 9 bases in between. CDR3 length equals 13 residues. In nucleotides, the CDR3 is TGCGCCAGCAGTGCGGGTTCGTATCAGCCCCAGCATTTT. Protein product: CASSAGSYQPQHF.

The CDR3 spells CAISDSDRARYTF. The CDR3 DNA sequence: TGTGCCATCAGTGATTCCGACAGGGCGCGCTACACCTTC. The chain joins TRBV10-3 to TRBJ1-2; 7 bases agree with TRBD1. The germline gives CDR1 ENHRY, CDR2 SYGVKD. The CDR3 has 13 residues. The J segment lost 9 bases and the V segment lost 3 bases, leaving 7 bases of the junction unmatched.

To note about this clone: Compared with germline, one end of the junction differs, possibly owing to a read error. The CDR3 reads CVSADRGRETQYF. The CDR3 nucleotides are TGTGTCAGTGCGGACAGGGGGCGAGAGACCCAGTACTTC. The chain combines TRBV19 with TRBJ2-5; 11 bases map to TRBD1. The CDR3 contains 13 residues. Germline values: CDR1 LNHDA, CDR2 SQIVND (reference sequence). Full variable domain (rest looked up from reference TRBV19 and TRBJ2-5): DGGITQSPKYLFRKEGQNVTLSCEQNLNHDAMYWYRQDPGQGLRLIYYSQIVNDFQKGDIAEGYSVSREKKESFPLTVTSAQKNPTAFYLCVSADRGRETQYFGPGTRLLVL.

The chain is built from TRBV6-6 and TRBJ2-7; 10 nucleotides align to TRBD1. Germline-derived CDR1 and CDR2 are MNHNY and SVGAGI (reference sequence). The J segment lost 4 bases and the V segment lost 2 bases, leaving 5 bases of the junction unmatched. This CDR3 has 15 amino acids. The CDR3 region is CASSYGRDRGYEQYF. As DNA, the CDR3 is TGTGCCAGCAGTTACGGGCGGGACAGGGGTTACGAGCAGTACTTC.

There are a few counts of this clone. V usage is TRBV6-6 and J usage is TRBJ2-2; TRBD1 agrees at 8 bases. This CDR3 comprises 14 residues. Trimming took 8 bases from V and 2 from J; bases not matched to a gene: 4. Germline V gene sequence: CDR1 MNHNY, CDR2 SVGAGI (reference sequence). The DNA for the CDR3 is TGTGCCAGCGGGGGACAGGCTAACACCGGGGAGCTGTTTTTT. It specifies CASGGQANTGELFF.

The chain couples TRBV5-6 to TRBJ1-3; D remains unclear. V was cut by 0 bases and J by 4 bases, with 8 bases left in between. The CDR3 has 14 residues. Germline V gene lookup returns CDR1 SGHDT and CDR2 YYEEEE. The CDR3 reads CASSLERRGNTIYF. The CDR3, as DNA: TGTGCCAGCAGCTTGGAAAGACGAGGAAACACCATATATTTT. Full variable domain (outside the CDR3, taken from reference TRBV5-6 and TRBJ1-3): DAGVTQSPTHLIKTRGQQVTLRCSPKSGHDTVSWYQQALGQGPQFIFQYYEEEERQRGNFPDRFSGHQFPNYSSELNVNALLLGDSALYLCASSLERRGNTIYFGEGSWLTVV.

As to this clone: Other DNA sequences of this sample code for an identical CDR3. V usage is TRBV5-1 and J usage is TRBJ2-1, with 12 bases that match TRBD2. The germline CDR1 and CDR2 sequences are SGHRS and YFSETQ. This CDR3 region has 15 residues. After removal of 4 bases from V and 4 bases from J, the junction contained 3 bases not matched to a gene. The CDR3 spells CASSLGLAGYNEQFF. DNA for the CDR3: TGCGCCAGCAGCCTGGGACTAGCGGGTTACAATGAGCAGTTCTTC. The whole variable domain, remainder taken from reference TRBV5-1 and TRBJ2-1, is KAGVTQTPRYLIKTRGQQVTLSCSPISGHRSVSWYQQTPGQGLQFLFEYFSETQRNKGNFPGRFSGRQFSNSRSEMNVSTLELGDSALYLCASSLGLAGYNEQFFGPGTRLTVL.

J is TRBJ1-3 and V is TRBV7-9, with D unresolved. Germline assignment: CDR1 SEHNR and CDR2 FQNEAQ (reference sequence). Trimming cost V 8 bases and J 1 base, with 0 bases left between them. The CDR3 spans 10 residues. The CDR3 spells CASSGNTIYF. In DNA form, the CDR3 reads TGTGCCAGCTCTGGAAACACCATATATTTT.

This CDR3 is CASSPWEADNEAFF. The DNA of the CDR3 is TGTGCCAGCAGCCCCTGGGAGGCGGACAATGAAGCTTTCTTT. V usage is TRBV11-3 and J usage is TRBJ1-1, with TRBD1 as a possible D gene (5 bases). Trimming left V 5 bases short and J 7 bases short, with 17 bases between. The CDR3 has 14 amino acids. CDR1 is SGHNT, CDR2 YENEEA, per germline.

The chain has TRBV9 and TRBJ1-2; D possibly corresponds to TRBD1 (5 bases). There are 14 residues in the CDR3. Germline CDR1 and CDR2: SGDLS and YYNGEE. Trimming stripped 2 bases from V and 8 bases from J, with 16 bases between. The CDR3 loop is CASSVTGGPGGYTF. DNA for the CDR3: TGTGCCAGCAGCGTTACCGGGGGACCTGGGGGCTACACCTTC.

V and J are TRBV18 and TRBJ2-7; D remains unclear. V was clipped by 2 bases and J by 3 bases, with 11 bases between them. Germline CDR1 and CDR2: KGHSH and LQKENI. The CDR3 length is 14 residues. The chain's CDR3 is CASSPSGQFYEQYF. As DNA, the CDR3 is TGTGCCAGCTCACCATCCGGCCAGTTCTACGAGCAGTACTTC.

This chain joins TRBV19 and TRBJ1-2, with D perhaps matching TRBD1 (6 bases). The CDR3 is 14 residues long. The germline gives CDR1 LNHDA, CDR2 SQIVND (reference sequence). V was cut by 5 bases and J by 3 bases, with 13 bases left in between. CDR3 protein: CASSRDTAYYGYTF. As DNA, the CDR3 is TGTGCCAGTAGTCGGGACACTGCATACTATGGCTACACCTTC.

The chain links TRBV5-1 to TRBJ1-1; 9 bases match TRBD1. Per the germline V gene, CDR1 is SGHRS and CDR2 is YFSETQ. V shed 1 base and J 5 bases; nucleotides not matched to a gene: 6. There are 15 residues in the CDR3. The CDR3 DNA is TGCGCCAGCAGCTTGCCTGGGACAGGGCTGACTGAAGCTTTCTTT. Its translation is CASSLPGTGLTEAFF. Full variable domain (outside the CDR3, taken from reference TRBV5-1 and TRBJ1-1): KAGVTQTPRYLIKTRGQQVTLSCSPISGHRSVSWYQQTPGQGLQFLFEYFSETQRNKGNFPGRFSGRQFSNSRSEMNVSTLELGDSALYLCASSLPGTGLTEAFFGQGTRLTVV.

There are a few counts of this clone. This chain links TRBV6-1 with TRBJ2-7, with 9 bases lining up with TRBD1. CDR3 size: 15 residues. Trimming at V came to 7 bases and at J to 5 bases, leaving 12 bases not matched to a gene. Germline CDR1 reads MNHNS; CDR2 reads SASEGT. This CDR3 is CASTFDRDRVNEQYF. The CDR3, as DNA: TGTGCCAGCACCTTCGACCGGGACAGGGTGAACGAGCAGTACTTC.

Of note for this clone: Relative to the germline gene, one junction end is altered; a read error may explain this. V gene TRBV7-7 combines with J gene TRBJ2-1; perhaps TRBD2 as D (7 bases). The germline CDR1 and CDR2 sequences are SSHAT and FNYEAQ (reference sequence). The CDR3 loop spans 13 amino acids. CDR3 sequence (DNA): TGTGCTAGCAGCTTAGAGAGGGGGGGTGAGCAGTTCTTC. Translating gives CASSLERGGEQFF.

The J gene is TRBJ2-7, the V gene TRBV2, with D maybe TRBD2 (6 bases). V dropped 3 bases and J dropped 3 bases, with 15 bases sitting between them. The length of the CDR3 is 15 residues. Germline lookup yields CDR1 SNHLY and CDR2 FYNNEI. The DNA of the CDR3 is TGTGCCAGCAGTGAGGGCGGCTCTAGCGTCTACGAGCAGTACTTC. Its protein is CASSEGGSSVYEQYF.